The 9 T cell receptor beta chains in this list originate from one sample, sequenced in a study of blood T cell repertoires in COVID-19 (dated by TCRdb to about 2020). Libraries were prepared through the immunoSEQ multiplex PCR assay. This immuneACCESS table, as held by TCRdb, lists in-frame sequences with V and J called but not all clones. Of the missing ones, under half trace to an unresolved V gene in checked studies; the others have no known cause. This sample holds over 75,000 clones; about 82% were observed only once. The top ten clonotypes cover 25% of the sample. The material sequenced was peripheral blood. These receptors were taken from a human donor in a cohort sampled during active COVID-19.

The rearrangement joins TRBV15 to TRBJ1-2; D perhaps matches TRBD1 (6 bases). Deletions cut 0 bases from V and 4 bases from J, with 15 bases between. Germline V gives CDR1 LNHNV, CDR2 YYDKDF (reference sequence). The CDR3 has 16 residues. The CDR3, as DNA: TGTGCCACCAGCAGAGATGGCGGCAGGGGAAGCTATGGCTACACCTTC. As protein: CATSRDGGRGSYGYTF.

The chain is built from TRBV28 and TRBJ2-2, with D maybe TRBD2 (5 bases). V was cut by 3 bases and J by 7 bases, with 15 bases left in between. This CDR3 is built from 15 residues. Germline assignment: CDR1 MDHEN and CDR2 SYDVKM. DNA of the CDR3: TGTGCCAGCAGTTTCCCCGGGGTCCGTGACGGGGAGCTGTTTTTT. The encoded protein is CASSFPGVRDGELFF.

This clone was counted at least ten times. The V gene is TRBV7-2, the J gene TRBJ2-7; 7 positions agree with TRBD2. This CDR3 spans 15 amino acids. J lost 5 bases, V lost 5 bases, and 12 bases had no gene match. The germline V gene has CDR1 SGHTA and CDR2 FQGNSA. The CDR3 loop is CASSPNRLARHEQYF. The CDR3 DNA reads TGTGCCAGCAGCCCCAATCGACTAGCTAGGCACGAGCAGTACTTC.

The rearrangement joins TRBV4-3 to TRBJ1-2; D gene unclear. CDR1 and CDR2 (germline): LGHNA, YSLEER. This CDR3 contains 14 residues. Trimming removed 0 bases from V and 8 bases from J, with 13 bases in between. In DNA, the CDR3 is TGCGCCAGCAGCCAAGATTATGGATCGCGGGGCTACACCTTC. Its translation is CASSQDYGSRGYTF.

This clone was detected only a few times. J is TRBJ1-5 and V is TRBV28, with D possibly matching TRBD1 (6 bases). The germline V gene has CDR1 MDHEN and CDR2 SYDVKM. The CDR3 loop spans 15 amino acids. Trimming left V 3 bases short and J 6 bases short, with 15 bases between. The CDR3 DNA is TGTGCCAGCAGTTTTCCCGCGGGGGCTGGTCAGCCCCAGCATTTT. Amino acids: CASSFPAGAGQPQHF.

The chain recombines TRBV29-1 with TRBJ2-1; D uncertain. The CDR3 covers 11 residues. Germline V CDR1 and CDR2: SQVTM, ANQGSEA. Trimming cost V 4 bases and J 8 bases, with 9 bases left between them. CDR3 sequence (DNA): TGCAGCGTTGGCTATAGTGATGAGCAGTTCTTC. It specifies CSVGYSDEQFF.

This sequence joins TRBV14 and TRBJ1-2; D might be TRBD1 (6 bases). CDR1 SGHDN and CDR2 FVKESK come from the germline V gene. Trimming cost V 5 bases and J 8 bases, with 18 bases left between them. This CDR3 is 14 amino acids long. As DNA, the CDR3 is TGTGCCAGCAGCTCATCAACAGGGATGGACGGCTACACCTTC. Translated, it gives CASSSSTGMDGYTF.

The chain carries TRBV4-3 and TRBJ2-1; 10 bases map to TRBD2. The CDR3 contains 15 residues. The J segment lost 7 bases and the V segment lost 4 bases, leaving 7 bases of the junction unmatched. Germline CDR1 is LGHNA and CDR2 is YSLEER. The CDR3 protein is CASSRLAGEWNEQFF. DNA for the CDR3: TGCGCCAGCAGCCGGCTAGCGGGGGAGTGGAATGAGCAGTTCTTC.

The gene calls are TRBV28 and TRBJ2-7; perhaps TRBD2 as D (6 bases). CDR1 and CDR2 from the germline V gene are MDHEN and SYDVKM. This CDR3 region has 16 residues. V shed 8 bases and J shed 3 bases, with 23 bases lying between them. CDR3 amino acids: CASRSGKGLAIYEQYF. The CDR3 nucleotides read TGTGCCAGCCGATCAGGAAAGGGGCTAGCGATCTACGAGCAGTACTTC. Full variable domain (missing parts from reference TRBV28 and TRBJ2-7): DVKVTQSSRYLVKRTGEKVFLECVQDMDHENMFWYRQDPGLGLRLIYFSYDVKMKEKGDIPEGYSVSREKKERFSLILESASTNQTSMYLCASRSGKGLAIYEQYFGPGTRLTVT.